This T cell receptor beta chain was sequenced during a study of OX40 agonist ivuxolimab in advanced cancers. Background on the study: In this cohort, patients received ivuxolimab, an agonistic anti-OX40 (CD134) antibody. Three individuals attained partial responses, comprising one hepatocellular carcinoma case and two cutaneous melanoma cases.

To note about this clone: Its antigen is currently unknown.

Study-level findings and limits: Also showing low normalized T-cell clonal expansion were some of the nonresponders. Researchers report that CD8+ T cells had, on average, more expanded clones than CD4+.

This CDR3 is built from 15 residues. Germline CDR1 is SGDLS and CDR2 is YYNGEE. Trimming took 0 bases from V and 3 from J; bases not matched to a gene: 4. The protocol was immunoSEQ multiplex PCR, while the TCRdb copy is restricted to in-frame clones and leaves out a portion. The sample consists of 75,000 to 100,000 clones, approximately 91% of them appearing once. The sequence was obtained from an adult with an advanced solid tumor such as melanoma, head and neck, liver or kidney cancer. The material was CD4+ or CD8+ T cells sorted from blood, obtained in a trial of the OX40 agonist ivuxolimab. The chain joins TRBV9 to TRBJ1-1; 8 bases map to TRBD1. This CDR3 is CASSVEGTGDTEAFF. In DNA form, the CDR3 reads TGTGCCAGCAGCGTAGAGGGGACAGGTGACACTGAAGCTTTCTTT.